This T cell receptor (beta chain) was sequenced for a study of T cells in Graves' hyperthyroidism and ophthalmopathy (dated by TCRdb to the late 2010s). Describing the broader study: Peripheral blood samples were taken at the time of initial diagnosis, prior to any treatment. A discovery cohort of roughly 96 patients, roughly 40 with Graves' ophthalmopathy and about 58 with stable Graves' hyperthyroidism, was used to find distinguishing TCR V-J signatures. Prospective prediction of ophthalmopathy was tested in an independent validation cohort of approximately 19 hyperthyroidism patients and 17 patients who later progressed to ophthalmopathy. The roughly 91 discovery patients were randomly divided into training and test sets at a 7:3 ratio. Thyroid tissue and blood T-cell repertoires from over 5 Graves' hyperthyroidism patients were also compared in the study. Once sampling was done, hyperthyroidism patients were given methimazole at a starting dose of 30 mg daily, whereas ophthalmopathy patients were given high-dose intravenous methylprednisolone. The paper reports TCR Vbeta CDR3 sequencing of 135 peripheral blood samples: 43 ophthalmopathy, roughly 74 hyperthyroidism and around 17 progressor patients.

Amplification of TCR beta CDR3 regions was carried out from RNA transcripts. The first round of RT-PCR for the TCR CDR3 was performed with the HTBI primer set and the Qiagen OneStep RT-PCR kit. A second multiplex PCR round built the libraries, followed by size selection and purification. Libraries were sequenced paired-end with 100 bp reads on an Illumina HiSeq2000. The original methods were these. SOAPnuke was used to process the raw data, throwing out any read that contained adapters or uncalled bases, had a mean Phred below 15, or lacked an exact constant-primer or identifier match. COPE v1.2.5 was used to merge the high-quality paired reads, and each unique nucleotide sequence was defined as a clonotype. MiTCR v1.1 was used to align the clonotypes against IMGT TRBV, TRBD and TRBJ reference segments. The analysis included only V-J combinations with a frequency above 0.0001, which together covered around 99% of the repertoires. A TCS score was defined as the ratio of F50 (clonal expansion) to E x V (chaos), with BLOSUM62-based TCRdist applied between CDR3 peptides within each V-J. Welch's t-statistics and random forest reduced around 520 V-J features to about 12, which were used in a naive Bayes classifier (R e1071). TCRdb's own reprocessing of the public reads used fastp at Q25 and MiXCR and kept productive beta chains. CDR3 protein sequences are deduplicated, and each keeps its most common genes and DNA. The V and J calls here are based on TCRdb, not the publication. In this sample the table shows roughly 550,000 distinct CDR3 sequences, 16% of which occur a single time. The ten largest clones represent 29% of the sample.

Taken from the germline V gene, the CDR1 and CDR2 loops are SGHAT and FQNNGV. At the junction V is shortened by 6 bases and J by 4 bases; bases outside the gene matches: 2. The CDR3 measures 12 amino acids from cysteine to phenylalanine. The kept DNA is CDR3 alone, 36 bases in frame from the first base. In its sample, this clonotype was seen many times. The target of this receptor is not known. No much larger clone exists at a distance of one base, and base qualities are not known. Here is what the overall study found, with its caveats: A 13 V-J signature model separated ophthalmopathy from stable hyperthyroidism, with roughly 88% sensitivity and approximately 81% specificity in cross-validation and 80%/75% in testing. Most expanded thyroid clonotypes (frequency above 0.001) were also detected in blood, a finding suggesting that blood repertoires may reflect thyroid immune responses. No statistical method was used to fix the sample size in advance, and group allocation was not hidden from the investigators. During validation, the model predicted progression to ophthalmopathy a median of roughly six months ahead of onset, with roughly 65% sensitivity and more than 72% specificity.

Ophthalmopathy patients had moderately to severely active disease, Clinical Activity Score of at least 3, NOSPECS grade of at least 4, and duration under 3 months. Patients with uncontrolled infections, other autoimmune diseases, pregnancy or lactation were excluded. Diagnoses were established on the basis of clinical symptoms, serum thyroxine and TRAb, thyroid ultrasound, and orbital computed tomography. PBMCs were isolated from 10 ml of fresh peripheral blood by Ficoll-Paque density gradient centrifugation. Total RNA was extracted using Trizol reagent, and RNA quality was assessed on an Agilent 2100 Bioanalyzer.

This sequence uses TRBV11-2 and TRBJ2-5; TRBD1 matches 7 bases in the middle. Sequenced material: blood. The sequence came from a woman aged 25 to 39 with Graves' ophthalmopathy. The CDR3 loop reads CASSRDRETQYF. The sequenced DNA is TGTGCCAGCAGTCGGGACAGAGAGACCCAGTACTTC.